This T cell receptor (beta chain) was recorded in a study of blood T cell repertoires in COVID-19. Study details: Donors in the United States, Italy and Spain gave samples during acute or convalescent COVID-19.

How the authors handled the data: Nucleated cell number was recorded as an estimate derived from reference gene primer amplification. Data came from immunoSEQ multiplex PCR; TCRdb stores just in-frame clones and leaves some out. Clone size and the V and J calls come from that table; the DNA yielded D and trimming. The sample records some 100,000 clones, just over 85% being singletons. What was sequenced was peripheral blood. The sequence was obtained from a middle-aged man with COVID-19, enrolled during active disease.

DNA of the CDR3: TGTGCCAGCAGCTTGCCGGTGCGGACAGTGAGAACCTACGAGCAGTACTTC. It specifies CASSLPVRTVRTYEQYF. The chain has TRBV5-6 and TRBJ2-7, with D perhaps matching TRBD1 (6 bases). The CDR3 length is 17 residues. V was cut by 1 base and J by 2 bases, with 19 bases left in between. Germline V gene data show CDR1 as SGHDT and CDR2 as YYEEEE. Supplemented by reference TRBV5-6 and TRBJ2-7, the full variable domain reads DAGVTQSPTHLIKTRGQQVTLRCSPKSGHDTVSWYQQALGQGPQFIFQYYEEEERQRGNFPDRFSGHQFPNYSSELNVNALLLGDSALYLCASSLPVRTVRTYEQYFGPGTRLTVT.